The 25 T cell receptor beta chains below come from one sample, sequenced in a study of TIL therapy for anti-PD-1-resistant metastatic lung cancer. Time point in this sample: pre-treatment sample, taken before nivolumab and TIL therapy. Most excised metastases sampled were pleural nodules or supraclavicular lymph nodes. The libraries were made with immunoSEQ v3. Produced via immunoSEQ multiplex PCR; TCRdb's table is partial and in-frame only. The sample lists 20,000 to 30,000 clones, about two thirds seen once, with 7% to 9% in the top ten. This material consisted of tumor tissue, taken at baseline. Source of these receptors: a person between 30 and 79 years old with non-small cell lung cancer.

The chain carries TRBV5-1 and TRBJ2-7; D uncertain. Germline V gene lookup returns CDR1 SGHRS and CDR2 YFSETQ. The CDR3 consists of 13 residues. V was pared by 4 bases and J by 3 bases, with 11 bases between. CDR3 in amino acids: CASSTTLNYEQYF. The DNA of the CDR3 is TGCGCCAGCAGCACGACATTGAACTACGAGCAGTACTTC.

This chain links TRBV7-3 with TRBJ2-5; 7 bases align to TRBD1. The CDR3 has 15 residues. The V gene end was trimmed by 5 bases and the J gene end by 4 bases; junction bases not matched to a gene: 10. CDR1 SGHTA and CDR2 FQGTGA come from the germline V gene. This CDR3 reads CASSQNRGRGETQYF. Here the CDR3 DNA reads TGTGCCAGCAGCCAAAACAGGGGTCGAGGAGAGACCCAGTACTTC.

As DNA, the CDR3 is TGTGCCAGCAGCTTGGACTGGGAATACGAGCAGTACTTC. Translated: CASSLDWEYEQYF. J is TRBJ2-7 and V is TRBV7-9; D is perhaps TRBD2 (5 bases). CDR3 length equals 13 residues. Per germline, CDR1 SEHNR and CDR2 FQNEAQ (reference sequence). Trimming took off 3 bases at V and 4 bases at J, with 10 bases between the two ends.

As DNA, the CDR3 is TGTGCCAGCAGTTACGGGACTCTCAGGACCCAGTACTTC. This sequence encodes CASSYGTLRTQYF. V gene TRBV6-5 combines with J gene TRBJ2-5, with D possibly TRBD2 on 6 matching bases. The CDR3 totals 13 residues. CDR1 is MNHEY and CDR2 is SVGAGI in the germline V gene. The V end lost 2 bases, the J end lost 7 bases, and 11 bases lay between the germline ends.

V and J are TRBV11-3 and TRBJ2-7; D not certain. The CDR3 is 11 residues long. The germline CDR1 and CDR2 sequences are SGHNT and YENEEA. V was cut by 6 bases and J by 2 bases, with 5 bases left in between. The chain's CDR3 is CASSTTYEQYF. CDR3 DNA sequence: TGTGCCAGCAGTACGACCTACGAGCAGTACTTC.

The CDR3 DNA reads TGCAGTGTACTAGGGTACTACGAGCAGTACTTC. Protein sequence: CSVLGYYEQYF. This sequence joins TRBV20-1 and TRBJ2-7; D is possibly TRBD2 (5 bases). Trimming took off 7 bases at V and 3 bases at J, with 10 bases between the two ends. This CDR3 comprises 11 residues. Germline assignment: CDR1 DFQATT and CDR2 SNEGSKA (reference sequence).

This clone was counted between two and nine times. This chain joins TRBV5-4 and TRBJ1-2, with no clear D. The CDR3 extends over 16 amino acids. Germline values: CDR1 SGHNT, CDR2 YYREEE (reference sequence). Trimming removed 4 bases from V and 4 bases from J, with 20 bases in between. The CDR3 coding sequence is TGTGCCAGCAGCCCGGCTATGGGCCTGCCCCTCTATGGCTACACCTTC. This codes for CASSPAMGLPLYGYTF.

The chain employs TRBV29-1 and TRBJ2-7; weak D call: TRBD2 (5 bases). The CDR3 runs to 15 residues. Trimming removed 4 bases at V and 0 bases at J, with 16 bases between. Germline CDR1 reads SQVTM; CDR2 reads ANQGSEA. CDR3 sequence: CSVGGGLSPSYEQYF. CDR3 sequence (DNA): TGCAGCGTTGGTGGAGGACTTTCTCCCTCCTACGAGCAGTACTTC.

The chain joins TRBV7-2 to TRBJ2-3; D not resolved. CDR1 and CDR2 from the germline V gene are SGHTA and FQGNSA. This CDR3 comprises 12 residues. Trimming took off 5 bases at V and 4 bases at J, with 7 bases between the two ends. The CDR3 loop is CASSLFADTQYF. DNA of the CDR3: TGTGCCAGCAGCCTTTTCGCAGATACGCAGTATTTT.

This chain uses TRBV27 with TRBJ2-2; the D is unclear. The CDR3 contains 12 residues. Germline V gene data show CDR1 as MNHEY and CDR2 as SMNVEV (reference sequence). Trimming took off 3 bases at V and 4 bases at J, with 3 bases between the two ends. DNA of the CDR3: TGTGCCAGCAGTTTTTTCACCGGGGAGCTGTTTTTT. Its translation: CASSFFTGELFF.

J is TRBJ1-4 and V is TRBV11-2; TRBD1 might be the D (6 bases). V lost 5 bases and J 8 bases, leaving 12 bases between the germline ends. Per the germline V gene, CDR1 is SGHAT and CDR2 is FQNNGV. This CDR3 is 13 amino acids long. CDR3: CASSADRQEKLFF. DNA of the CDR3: TGTGCCAGCAGCGCCGACAGGCAGGAAAAACTGTTTTTT.

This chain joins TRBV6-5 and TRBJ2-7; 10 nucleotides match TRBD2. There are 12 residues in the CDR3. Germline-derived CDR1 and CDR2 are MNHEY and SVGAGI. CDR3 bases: TGTGCTAGCGGGGGGTTTAACTACGAGCAGTACTTC. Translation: CASGGFNYEQYF.

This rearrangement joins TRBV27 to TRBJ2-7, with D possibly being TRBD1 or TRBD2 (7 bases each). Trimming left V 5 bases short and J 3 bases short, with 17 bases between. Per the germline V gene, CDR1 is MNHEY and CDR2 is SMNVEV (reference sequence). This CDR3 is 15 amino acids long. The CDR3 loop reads CASSQRDSEVYEQYF. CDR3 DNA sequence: TGTGCCAGCAGTCAGCGGGACAGTGAAGTCTACGAGCAGTACTTC.

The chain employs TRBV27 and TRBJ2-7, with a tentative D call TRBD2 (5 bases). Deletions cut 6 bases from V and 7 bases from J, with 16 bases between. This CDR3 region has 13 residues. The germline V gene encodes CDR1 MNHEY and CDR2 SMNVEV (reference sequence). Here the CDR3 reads CASSQYGEGEQYF. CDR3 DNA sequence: TGTGCCAGCAGCCAGTATGGAGAGGGTGAGCAGTACTTC.

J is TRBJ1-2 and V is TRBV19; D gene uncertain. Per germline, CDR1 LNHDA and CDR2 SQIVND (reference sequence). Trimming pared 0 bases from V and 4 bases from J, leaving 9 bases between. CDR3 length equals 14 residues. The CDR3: CASSIEVGTYGYTF. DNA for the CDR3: TGTGCCAGTAGTATAGAAGTCGGCACCTATGGCTACACCTTC.

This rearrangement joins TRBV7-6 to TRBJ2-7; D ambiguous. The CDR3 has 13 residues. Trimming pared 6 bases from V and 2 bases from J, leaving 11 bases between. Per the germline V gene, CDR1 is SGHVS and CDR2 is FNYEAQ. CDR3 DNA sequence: TGTGCCAGCAGTATAGGGCGGACCTACGAGCAGTACTTC. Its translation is CASSIGRTYEQYF. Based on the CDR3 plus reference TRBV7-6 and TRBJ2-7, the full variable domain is GAGVSQSPRYKVTKRGQDVALRCDPISGHVSLYWYRQALGQGPEFLTYFNYEAQQDKSGLPNDRFSAERPEGSISTLTIQRTEQRDSAMYRCASSIGRTYEQYFGPGTRLTVT.

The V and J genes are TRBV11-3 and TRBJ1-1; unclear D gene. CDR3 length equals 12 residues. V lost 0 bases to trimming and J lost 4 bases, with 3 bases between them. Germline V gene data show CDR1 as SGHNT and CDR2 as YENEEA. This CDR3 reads CASSLDVTEAFF. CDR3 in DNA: TGTGCCAGCAGCTTAGACGTCACTGAAGCTTTCTTT.

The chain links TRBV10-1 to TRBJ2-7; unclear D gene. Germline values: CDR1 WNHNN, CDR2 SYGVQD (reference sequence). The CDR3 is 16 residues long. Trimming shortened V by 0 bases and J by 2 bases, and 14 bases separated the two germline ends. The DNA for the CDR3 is TGCGCCAGCAGTGAGTCGTCGACGGATAAAACCTACGAGCAGTACTTC. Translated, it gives CASSESSTDKTYEQYF.

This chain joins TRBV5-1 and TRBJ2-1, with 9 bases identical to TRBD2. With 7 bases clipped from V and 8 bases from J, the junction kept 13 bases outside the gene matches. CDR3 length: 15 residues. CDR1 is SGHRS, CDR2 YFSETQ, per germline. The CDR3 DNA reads TGCGCCAGCTCTTCCCGAGGCGGGGGGGGCGATGAGCAGTTCTTC. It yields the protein CASSSRGGGGDEQFF.

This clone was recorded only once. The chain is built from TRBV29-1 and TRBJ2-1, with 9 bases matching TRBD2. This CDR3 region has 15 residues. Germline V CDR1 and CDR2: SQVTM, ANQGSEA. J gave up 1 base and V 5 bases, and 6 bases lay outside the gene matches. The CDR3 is CSVLAGVSSYNEQFF. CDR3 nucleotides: TGCAGCGTTTTAGCGGGGGTGTCGTCCTACAATGAGCAGTTCTTC.

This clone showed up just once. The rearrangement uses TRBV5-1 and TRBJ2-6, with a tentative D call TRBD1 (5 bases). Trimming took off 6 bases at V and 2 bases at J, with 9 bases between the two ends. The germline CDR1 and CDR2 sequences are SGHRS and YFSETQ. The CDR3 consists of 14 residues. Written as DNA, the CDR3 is TGCGCCAGCACCAGGGTAGCTGGGGCCAACGTCCTGACTTTC. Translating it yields CASTRVAGANVLTF.

CDR3 protein: CASSIPSGANVLTF. CDR3 in DNA: TGTGCCAGCAGTATTCCTTCTGGGGCCAACGTCCTGACTTTC. This chain uses TRBV6-6 with TRBJ2-6; D is undetermined. The V end lost 5 bases, the J end lost 1 base, and 6 bases lay between the germline ends. CDR3 length: 14 residues. Germline V lookup: CDR1 MNHNY, CDR2 SVGAGI (reference sequence).

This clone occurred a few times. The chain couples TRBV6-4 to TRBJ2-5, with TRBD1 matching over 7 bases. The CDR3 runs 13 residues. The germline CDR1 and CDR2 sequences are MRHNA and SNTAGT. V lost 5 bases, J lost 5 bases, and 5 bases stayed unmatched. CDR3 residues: CASSRGPGETQYF. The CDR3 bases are TGTGCCAGCAGTAGGGGGCCGGGGGAGACCCAGTACTTC.

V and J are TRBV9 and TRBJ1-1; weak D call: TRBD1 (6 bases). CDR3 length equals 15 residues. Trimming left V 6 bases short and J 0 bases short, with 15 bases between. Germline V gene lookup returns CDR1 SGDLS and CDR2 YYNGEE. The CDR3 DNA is TGTGCCAGCACCCCGACGGACAGTTTGAACACTGAAGCTTTCTTT. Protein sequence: CASTPTDSLNTEAFF.

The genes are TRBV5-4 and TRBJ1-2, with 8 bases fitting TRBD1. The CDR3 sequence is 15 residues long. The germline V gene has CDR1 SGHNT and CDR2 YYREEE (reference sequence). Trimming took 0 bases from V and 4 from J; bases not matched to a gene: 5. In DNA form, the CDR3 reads TGTGCCAGCAGCTTGGACAGGGGGACAGGCTATGGCTACACCTTC. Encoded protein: CASSLDRGTGYGYTF. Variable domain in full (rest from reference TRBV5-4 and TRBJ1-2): ETGVTQSPTHLIKTRGQQVTLRCSSQSGHNTVSWYQQALGQGPQFIFQYYREEENGRGNFPPRFSGLQFPNYSSELNVNALELDDSALYLCASSLDRGTGYGYTFGSGTRLTVV.